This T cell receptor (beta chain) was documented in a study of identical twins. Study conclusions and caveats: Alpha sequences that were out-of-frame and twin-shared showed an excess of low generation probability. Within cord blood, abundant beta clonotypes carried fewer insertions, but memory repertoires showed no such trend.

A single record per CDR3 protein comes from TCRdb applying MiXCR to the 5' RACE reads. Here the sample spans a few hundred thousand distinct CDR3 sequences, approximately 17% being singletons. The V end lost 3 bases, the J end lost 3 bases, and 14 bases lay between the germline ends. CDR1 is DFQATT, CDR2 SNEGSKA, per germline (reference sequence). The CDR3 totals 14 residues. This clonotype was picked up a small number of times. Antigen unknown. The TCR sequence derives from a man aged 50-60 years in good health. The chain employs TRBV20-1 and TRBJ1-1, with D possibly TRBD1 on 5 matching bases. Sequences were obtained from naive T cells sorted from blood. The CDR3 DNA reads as TGCAGTGCTAGTAAGGCAGGGTCGGACACTGAAGCTTTCTTT. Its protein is CSASKAGSDTEAFF.